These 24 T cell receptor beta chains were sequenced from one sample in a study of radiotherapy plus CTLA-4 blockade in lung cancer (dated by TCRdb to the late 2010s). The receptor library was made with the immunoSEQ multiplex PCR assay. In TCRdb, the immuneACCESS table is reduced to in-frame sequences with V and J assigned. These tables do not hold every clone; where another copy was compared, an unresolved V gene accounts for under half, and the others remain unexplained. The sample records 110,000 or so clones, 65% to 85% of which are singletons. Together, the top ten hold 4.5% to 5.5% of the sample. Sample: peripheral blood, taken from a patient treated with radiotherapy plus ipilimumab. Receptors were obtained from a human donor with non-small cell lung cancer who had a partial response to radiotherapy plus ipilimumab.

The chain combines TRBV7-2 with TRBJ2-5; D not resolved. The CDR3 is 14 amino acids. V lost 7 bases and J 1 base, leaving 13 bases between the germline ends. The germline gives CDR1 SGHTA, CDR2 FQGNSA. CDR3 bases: TGTGCCAGCACCCCTTCAACGGGCCAAGAGACCCAGTACTTC. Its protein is CASTPSTGQETQYF.

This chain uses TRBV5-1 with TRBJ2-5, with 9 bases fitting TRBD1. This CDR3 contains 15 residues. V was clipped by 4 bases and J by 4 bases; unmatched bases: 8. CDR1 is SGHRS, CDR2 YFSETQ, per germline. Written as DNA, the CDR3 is TGCGCCAGCAGCCCAGGACAGGGGTCTGCAGAGACCCAGTACTTC. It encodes CASSPGQGSAETQYF.

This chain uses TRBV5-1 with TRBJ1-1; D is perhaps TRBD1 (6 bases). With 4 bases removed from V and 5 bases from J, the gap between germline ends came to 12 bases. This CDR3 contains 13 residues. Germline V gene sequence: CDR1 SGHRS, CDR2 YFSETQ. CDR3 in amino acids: CASSNIGGTEAFF. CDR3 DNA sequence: TGCGCCAGCAGCAATATAGGGGGTACTGAAGCTTTCTTT.

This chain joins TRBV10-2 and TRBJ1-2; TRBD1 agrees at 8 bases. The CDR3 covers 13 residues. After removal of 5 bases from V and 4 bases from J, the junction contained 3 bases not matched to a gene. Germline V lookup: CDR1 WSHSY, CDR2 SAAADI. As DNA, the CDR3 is TGCGCCAGCAGTCCGCAGGGGGCCTATGGCTACACCTTC. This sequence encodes CASSPQGAYGYTF.

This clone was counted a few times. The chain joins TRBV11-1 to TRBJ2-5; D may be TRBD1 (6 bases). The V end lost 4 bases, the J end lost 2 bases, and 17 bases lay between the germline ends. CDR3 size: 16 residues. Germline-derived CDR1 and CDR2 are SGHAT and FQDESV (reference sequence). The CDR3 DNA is TGTGCCAGCAGCTCAGGGGTCGGGACAATACAAGAGACCCAGTACTTC. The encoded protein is CASSSGVGTIQETQYF.

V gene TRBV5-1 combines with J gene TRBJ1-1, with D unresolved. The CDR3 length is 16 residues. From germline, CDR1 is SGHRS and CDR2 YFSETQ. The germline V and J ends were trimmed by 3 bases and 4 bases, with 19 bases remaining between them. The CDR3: CASSSLNSGSGTEAFF. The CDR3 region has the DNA TGCGCCAGCAGCTCCCTCAATTCGGGCAGCGGCACTGAAGCTTTCTTT.

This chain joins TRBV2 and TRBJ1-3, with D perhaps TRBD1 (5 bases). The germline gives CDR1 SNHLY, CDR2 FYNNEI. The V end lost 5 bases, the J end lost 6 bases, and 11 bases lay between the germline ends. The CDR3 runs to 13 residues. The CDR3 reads CASSRGGENTIYF. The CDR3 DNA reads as TGTGCCAGCAGTAGAGGAGGGGAAAACACCATATATTTT.

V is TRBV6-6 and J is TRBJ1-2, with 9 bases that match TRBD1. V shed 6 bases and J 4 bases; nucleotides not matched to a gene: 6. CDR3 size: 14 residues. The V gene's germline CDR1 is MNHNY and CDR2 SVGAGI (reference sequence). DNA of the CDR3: TGTGCCAGCAGGGTGGGACAGGGAGGCTATGGCTACACCTTC. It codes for CASRVGQGGYGYTF.

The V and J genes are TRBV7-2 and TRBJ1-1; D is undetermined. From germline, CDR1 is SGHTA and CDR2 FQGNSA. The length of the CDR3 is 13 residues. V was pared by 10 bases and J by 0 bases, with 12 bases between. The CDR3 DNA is TGTGCCACTTCTGGCGGTATGAACACTGAAGCTTTCTTT. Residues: CATSGGMNTEAFF.

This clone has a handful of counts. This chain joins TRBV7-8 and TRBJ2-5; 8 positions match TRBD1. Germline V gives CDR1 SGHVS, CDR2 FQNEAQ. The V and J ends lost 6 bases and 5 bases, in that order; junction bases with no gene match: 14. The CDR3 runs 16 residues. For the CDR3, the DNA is TGTGCCAGCAGACCGACAGGGGAAGGGGTATACGAGACCCAGTACTTC. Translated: CASRPTGEGVYETQYF.

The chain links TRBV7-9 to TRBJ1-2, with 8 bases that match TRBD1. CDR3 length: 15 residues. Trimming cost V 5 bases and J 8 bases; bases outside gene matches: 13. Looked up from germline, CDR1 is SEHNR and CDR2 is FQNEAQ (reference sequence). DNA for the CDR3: TGTGCCAGCAGCCCGATTTCCAACAGGGGGTGGGGCTACACCTTC. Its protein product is CASSPISNRGWGYTF.

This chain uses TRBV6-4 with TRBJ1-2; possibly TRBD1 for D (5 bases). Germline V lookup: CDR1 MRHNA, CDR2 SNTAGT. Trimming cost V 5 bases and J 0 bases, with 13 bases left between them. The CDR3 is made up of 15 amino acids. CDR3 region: CASSSSTAANYGYTF. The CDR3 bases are TGTGCCAGCAGTTCCTCGACAGCTGCTAACTATGGCTACACCTTC.

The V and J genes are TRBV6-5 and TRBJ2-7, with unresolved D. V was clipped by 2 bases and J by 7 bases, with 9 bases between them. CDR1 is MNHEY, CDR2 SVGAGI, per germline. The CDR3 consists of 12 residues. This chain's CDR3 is CASSYEGWEQYV. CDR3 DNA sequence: TGTGCCAGCAGTTACGAAGGGTGGGAGCAGTACGTC.

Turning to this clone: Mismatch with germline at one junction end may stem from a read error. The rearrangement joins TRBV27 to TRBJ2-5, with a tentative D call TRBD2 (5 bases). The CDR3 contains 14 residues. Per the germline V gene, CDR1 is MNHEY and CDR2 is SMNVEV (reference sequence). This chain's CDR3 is CASMVHIGDRGSHF. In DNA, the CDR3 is TGTGCCAGCATGGTTCACATAGGAGACCGGGGATCACACTTC.

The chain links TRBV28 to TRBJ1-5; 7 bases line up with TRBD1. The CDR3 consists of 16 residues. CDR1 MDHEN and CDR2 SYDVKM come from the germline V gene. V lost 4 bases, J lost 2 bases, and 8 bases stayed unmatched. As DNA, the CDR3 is TGTGCCAGCAGTTCCTCTACAGGGGTTGGCAATCAGCCCCAGCATTTT. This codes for CASSSSTGVGNQPQHF.

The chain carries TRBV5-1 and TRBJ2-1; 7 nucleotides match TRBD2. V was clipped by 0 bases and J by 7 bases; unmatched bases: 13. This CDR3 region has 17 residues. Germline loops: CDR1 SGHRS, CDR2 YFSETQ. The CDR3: CASSLVGGGPSSNEQFF. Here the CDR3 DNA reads TGCGCCAGCAGCTTGGTGGGGGGAGGGCCCTCGTCGAATGAGCAGTTCTTC.

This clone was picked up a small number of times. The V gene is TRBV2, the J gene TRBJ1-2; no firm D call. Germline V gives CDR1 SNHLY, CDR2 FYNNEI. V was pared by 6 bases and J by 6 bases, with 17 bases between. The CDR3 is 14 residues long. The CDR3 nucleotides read TGTGCCAGCAGCCCCCCGACGAGGGTGAATGGCTACACCTTC. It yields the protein CASSPPTRVNGYTF.

The CDR3 loop reads CASRGGQGAAGELFF. The DNA of the CDR3 is TGTGCCAGCAGGGGGGGACAGGGGGCAGCCGGGGAGCTGTTTTTT. The V call is TRBV7-3, the J call TRBJ2-2; 12 bases agree with TRBD1. V lost 6 bases to trimming and J lost 6 bases; unmatched junction nucleotides: 5. CDR1 is SGHTA and CDR2 is FQGTGA in the germline V gene. CDR3 length equals 15 residues.

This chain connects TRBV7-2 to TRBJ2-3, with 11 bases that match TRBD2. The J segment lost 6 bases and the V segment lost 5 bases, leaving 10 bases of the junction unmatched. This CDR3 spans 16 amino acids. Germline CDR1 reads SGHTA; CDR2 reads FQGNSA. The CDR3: CASSVTGTSGYDTQYF. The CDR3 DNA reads TGTGCCAGCAGCGTAACCGGGACTAGCGGTTATGATACGCAGTATTTT. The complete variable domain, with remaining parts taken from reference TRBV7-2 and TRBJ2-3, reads GAGVSQSPSNKVTEKGKDVELRCDPISGHTALYWYRQSLGQGLEFLIYFQGNSAPDKSGLPSDRFSAERTGGSVSTLTIQRTQQEDSAVYLCASSVTGTSGYDTQYFGPGTRLTVL.

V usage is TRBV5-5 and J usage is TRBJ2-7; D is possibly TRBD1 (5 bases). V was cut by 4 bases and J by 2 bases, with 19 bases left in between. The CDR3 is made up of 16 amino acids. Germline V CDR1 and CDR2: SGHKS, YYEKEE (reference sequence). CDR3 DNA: TGTGCCAGCAGCCAGAATCCGGGCACGGACACCTACGAGCAGTACTTC. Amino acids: CASSQNPGTDTYEQYF.

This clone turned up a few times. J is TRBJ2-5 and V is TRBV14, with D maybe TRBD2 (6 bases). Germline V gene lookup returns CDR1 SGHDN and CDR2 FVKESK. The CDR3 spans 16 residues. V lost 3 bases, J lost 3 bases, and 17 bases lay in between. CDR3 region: CASSQTLGGKKETQYF. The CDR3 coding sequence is TGTGCCAGCAGCCAGACACTGGGGGGAAAAAAAGAGACCCAGTACTTC. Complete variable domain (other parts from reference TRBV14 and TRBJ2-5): EAGVTQFPSHSVIEKGQTVTLRCDPISGHDNLYWYRRVMGKEIKFLLHFVKESKQDESGMPNNRFLAERTGGTYSTLKVQPAELEDSGVYFCASSQTLGGKKETQYFGPGTRLLVL.

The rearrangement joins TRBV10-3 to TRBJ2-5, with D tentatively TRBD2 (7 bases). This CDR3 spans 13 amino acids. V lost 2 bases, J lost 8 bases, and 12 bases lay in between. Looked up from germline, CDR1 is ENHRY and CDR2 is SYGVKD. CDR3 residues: CAISEAGASTQYF. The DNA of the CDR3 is TGTGCCATCAGTGAGGCGGGGGCGAGTACCCAGTACTTC.

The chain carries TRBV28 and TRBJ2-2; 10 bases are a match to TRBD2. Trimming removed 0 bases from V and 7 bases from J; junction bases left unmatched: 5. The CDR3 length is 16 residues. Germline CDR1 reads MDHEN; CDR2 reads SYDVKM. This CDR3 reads CASSLWSGRAHGELFF. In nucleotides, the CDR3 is TGTGCCAGCAGTTTATGGAGCGGGAGGGCCCACGGGGAGCTGTTTTTT. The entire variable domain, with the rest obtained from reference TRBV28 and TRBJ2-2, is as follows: DVKVTQSSRYLVKRTGEKVFLECVQDMDHENMFWYRQDPGLGLRLIYFSYDVKMKEKGDIPEGYSVSREKKERFSLILESASTNQTSMYLCASSLWSGRAHGELFFGEGSRLTVL.

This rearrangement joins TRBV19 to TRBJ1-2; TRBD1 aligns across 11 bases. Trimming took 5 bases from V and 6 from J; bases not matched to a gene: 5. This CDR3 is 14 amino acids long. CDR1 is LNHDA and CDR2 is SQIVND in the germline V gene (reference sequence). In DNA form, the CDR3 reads TGTGCCAGTAGTCCGGACAGGGGGCAAAATGGCTACACCTTC. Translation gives CASSPDRGQNGYTF.